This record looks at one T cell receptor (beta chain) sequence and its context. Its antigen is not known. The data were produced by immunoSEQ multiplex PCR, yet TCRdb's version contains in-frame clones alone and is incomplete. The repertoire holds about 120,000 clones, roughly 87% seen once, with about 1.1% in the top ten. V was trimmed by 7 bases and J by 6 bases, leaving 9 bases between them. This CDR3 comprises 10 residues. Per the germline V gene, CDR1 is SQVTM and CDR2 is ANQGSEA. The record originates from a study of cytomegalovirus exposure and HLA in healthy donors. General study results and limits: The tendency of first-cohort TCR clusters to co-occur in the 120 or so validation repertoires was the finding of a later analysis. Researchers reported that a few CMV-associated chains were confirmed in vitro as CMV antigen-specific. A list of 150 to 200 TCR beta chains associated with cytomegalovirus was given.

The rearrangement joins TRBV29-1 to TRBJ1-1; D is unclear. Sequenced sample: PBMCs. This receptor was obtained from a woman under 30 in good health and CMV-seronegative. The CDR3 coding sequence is TGCAGCGGGGCCAATGCTGAAGCTTTCTTT. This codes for CSGANAEAFF.